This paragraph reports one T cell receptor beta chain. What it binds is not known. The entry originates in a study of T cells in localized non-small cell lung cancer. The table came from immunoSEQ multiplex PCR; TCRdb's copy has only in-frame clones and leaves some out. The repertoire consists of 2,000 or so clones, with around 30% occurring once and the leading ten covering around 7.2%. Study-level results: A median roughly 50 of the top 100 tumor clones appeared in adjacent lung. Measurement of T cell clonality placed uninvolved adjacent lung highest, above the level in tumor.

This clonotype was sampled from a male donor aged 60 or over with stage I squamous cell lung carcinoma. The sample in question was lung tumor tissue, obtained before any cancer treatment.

The CDR3 reads CATSIAGRSNQPQHF. The CDR3 DNA reads TGTGCCACCAGCATTGCCGGACGGAGCAATCAGCCCCAGCATTTT. V is TRBV15 and J is TRBJ1-5; D not resolved. Trimming removed 4 bases from V and 1 base from J, with 11 bases in between. Germline V CDR1 and CDR2: LNHNV, YYDKDF (reference sequence). The CDR3 sequence is 15 residues long.